This is a list of T cell receptor beta chains from one sample in a study of CD8 T cells in ankylosing spondylitis. MiXCR, run by TCRdb on the 5' RACE reads, gives a single entry per CDR3 protein. Counted here are 150,000 to 200,000 distinct CDR3 sequences, about a sixth occurring once; the ten biggest clones make up approximately 7.6%. Sequencing input: blood, either unsorted or a sorted T cell fraction (not recorded which). Receptor source: a male donor with ankylosing spondylitis or in good health (not recorded which). Both conserved end residues are part of each CDR3. Fields, in order: V gene, clone size, J gene, CDR3 length, D gene, CDR3 DNA, CDR3 protein. D genes are given only for firm matches. Where a row states a size, it is once, few, many or the class of an expanded clone; other rows omit it.

>TRBV5-1|many|TRBJ2-5|15|TRBD1
TGCGCCAGCAGCCCGGGACAGGGACTCCAAGAGACCCAGTACTTC
CASSPGQGLQETQYF
>TRBV12-3/TRBV12-4|many|TRBJ1-5|13|NA
TGTGCCAGCAGTTTAGGCAGTGGTGGGCCCCAGCATTTT
CASSLGSGGPQHF
>TRBV5-1|NA|TRBJ2-1|17|TRBD2
TGCGCCAGCAGCTTGGAACTAGCGGGGTTAAATTACAATGAGCAGTTCTTC
CASSLELAGLNYNEQFF
>TRBV15|NA|TRBJ2-3|13|TRBD2
TGTGCCACCCTAGCGGGAGGGACAGATACGCAGTATTTT
CATLAGGTDTQYF
>TRBV6-5|NA|TRBJ2-5|16|TRBD1
TGTGCCAGCAGTTCCCTTACAGGGGAGATCCAAGAGACCCAGTACTTC
CASSSLTGEIQETQYF
>TRBV19|few|TRBJ1-4|15|NA
TGTGCCAGTAGTGTCGCCGGGAGATCTAATGAAAAACTGTTTTTT
CASSVAGRSNEKLFF
>TRBV7-9|NA|TRBJ2-1|16|TRBD2
TGTGCCAGCAGCTCACAACAGCGACTAGCGTCGGATGAGCAGTTCTTC
CASSSQQRLASDEQFF
>TRBV15|many|TRBJ2-1|14|NA
TGTGCCACAGGGACGGAGAGCTCCTACAATGAGCAGTTCTTC
CATGTESSYNEQFF
>TRBV5-1|many|TRBJ1-1|15|NA
TGCGCCAGCAGCCCGGGTGGAGGGGATAGCACTGAAGCTTTCTTT
CASSPGGGDSTEAFF
>TRBV6-1|NA|TRBJ2-2|16|TRBD2
TGTGCCAGCAGTGATCACAGCGGGAGTATCACCGGGGAGCTGTTTTTT
CASSDHSGSITGELFF
>TRBV12-3/TRBV12-4|many|TRBJ1-4|12|NA
TGTGCCAGCAGTTTCCAGGGTGGAAAACTGTTTTTT
CASSFQGGKLFF
>TRBV2|many|TRBJ2-6|15|NA
TGTGCCAGAGGTACAGGTTCCTCTGGGGCCAACGTCCTGACTTTC
CARGTGSSGANVLTF
>TRBV28|many|TRBJ2-5|15|NA
TGTGCCAGCACCTTGTACAGGGCCGGACAAGAGACCCAGTACTTC
CASTLYRAGQETQYF
>TRBV4-1|many|TRBJ2-3|11|NA
TGCGCCAGCAGCCAAGTGGATACGCAGTATTTT
CASSQVDTQYF
>TRBV28|NA|TRBJ2-1|14|NA
TGTGCCAGCAGAAAGACTTCGCGATACAATGAGCAGTTCTTC
CASRKTSRYNEQFF
>TRBV7-6|NA|TRBJ2-5|14|NA
TGTGCCAGCAGCTTAGTCGGGTTTCAAGAGACCCAGTACTTC
CASSLVGFQETQYF
>TRBV29-1|many|TRBJ1-1|12|TRBD1
TGCAGCGTGGTGACAGGGGGAGGTGAAGCTTTCTTT
CSVVTGGGEAFF
>TRBV24-1|NA|TRBJ2-1|13|TRBD1
TGTGCCACCAGTCTACAGGGGATCGGGGAGCAGTTCTTC
CATSLQGIGEQFF
>TRBV5-6|many|TRBJ2-2|15|NA
TGTGCCAGCAGCACCTCGCCTCCGGTTCCCGGGGAGCTGTTTTTT
CASSTSPPVPGELFF
>TRBV20-1|NA|TRBJ2-7|12|NA
TGCAGTGCTAGAGATCCTGTCTACGAGCAGTACTTC
CSARDPVYEQYF
>TRBV5-1|few|TRBJ2-5|14|NA
TGCGCCAGCAGCCCCGCGGGGGCAGTGGAGACCCAGTACTTC
CASSPAGAVETQYF
>TRBV5-1|many|TRBJ2-7|14|NA
TGCGCCAGCAGCTCGACCGCAGAAAGCTACGAGCAGTACTTC
CASSSTAESYEQYF
>TRBV6-1|NA|TRBJ2-5|16|NA
TGTGCCAGCAGTGAGGAGGACCCTCTACCACAAGAGACCCAGTACTTC
CASSEEDPLPQETQYF
>TRBV5-1|NA|TRBJ1-1|15|NA
TGCGCCAGCAGCTTGGGCAATGGGGCGGGCACTGAAGCTTTCTTT
CASSLGNGAGTEAFF
>TRBV5-8|many|TRBJ2-1|15|TRBD2
TGTGCCAGCAGCTTGTTTGGGACTAGCCCCAATGAGCAGTTCTTC
CASSLFGTSPNEQFF
>TRBV27|many|TRBJ2-2|15|NA
TGTGCCAGCAGTTTATACGGATTTTCCACCGGGGAGCTGTTTTTT
CASSLYGFSTGELFF
>TRBV6-6|NA|TRBJ2-1|16|TRBD2
TGTGCCAGCAGTTCAACCGGGACTAGCGGGAGTTTGGAGCAGTTCTTC
CASSSTGTSGSLEQFF
>TRBV5-1|many|TRBJ2-1|16|NA
TGCGCCAGCAGTTCCTACGGGACCACCACCTACAATGAGCAGTTCTTC
CASSSYGTTTYNEQFF
>TRBV7-8|many|TRBJ2-3|13|NA
TGTGCCAGCAGCTTCCGGGGAGCAGATACGCAGTATTTT
CASSFRGADTQYF
>TRBV20-1|NA|TRBJ2-3|13|NA
TGCAGTGCTAGAGACTCTGGCACAGATACGCAGTATTTT
CSARDSGTDTQYF
>TRBV6-5|many|TRBJ2-5|16|TRBD2
TGTGCCAGCAGTTACTTGTGGACTAGCGGCCAAGAGACCCAGTACTTC
CASSYLWTSGQETQYF
>TRBV28|NA|TRBJ1-5|14|NA
TGTGCCAGCAGTTTAGACGGATCCTTTCAGCCCCAGCATTTT
CASSLDGSFQPQHF
>TRBV12-3/TRBV12-4|many|TRBJ1-1|13|TRBD1
TGTGCCAGCAGCTTGACAGGGTTCACTGAAGCTTTCTTT
CASSLTGFTEAFF
>TRBV20-1|many|TRBJ2-7|13|TRBD1
TGCAGTGCGACCGGGACAGGGGGTCTAATTGAGTACTTC
CSATGTGGLIEYF
>TRBV20-1|many|TRBJ2-3|15|NA
TGCAGTGCTATGATGGGCAGCCACTCCACAGATACGCAGTATTTT
CSAMMGSHSTDTQYF
>TRBV7-2|many|TRBJ2-3|15|NA
TGTGCCAGCAGCCCTGGACTCCTTTCCACAGATACGCAGTATTTT
CASSPGLLSTDTQYF
>TRBV5-1|many|TRBJ2-3|15|TRBD1
TGCGCCAGCAGCCCCGGACAGGGCCCCACAGATACGCAGTATTTT
CASSPGQGPTDTQYF
>TRBV27|few|TRBJ2-3|15|NA
TGTGCCAGCAGTTTATCAAGGACGACTACAGATACGCAGTATTTT
CASSLSRTTTDTQYF
>TRBV5-5|many|TRBJ2-2|16|NA
TGTGCCAGCAGGAAGGGGGGTTCACCGATATCCGGGGAGCTGTTTTTT
CASRKGGSPISGELFF